The 31 T cell receptor beta chains below were found in one sample sequenced in a study of blood T cell repertoires in COVID-19. Produced via immunoSEQ multiplex PCR; TCRdb's table is partial and in-frame only. Counted here are about 240,000 clones, 75% to 85% occurring once; the ten biggest clones make up around 4.7%. Specimen: peripheral blood. These receptors were taken from a woman in her seventies with acute or convalescent COVID-19.

The J gene is TRBJ2-5, the V gene TRBV5-1; TRBD1 aligns across 8 bases. Germline loops: CDR1 SGHRS, CDR2 YFSETQ. This CDR3 is 16 amino acids long. Trimming at V came to 4 bases and at J to 4 bases, leaving 12 bases not matched to a gene. The CDR3 is CASSLLGQGARETQYF. CDR3 bases: TGCGCCAGCAGCCTCCTTGGGCAGGGGGCACGAGAGACCCAGTACTTC.

Concerning this clone: One junction end does not reproduce the germline sequence, and a read error may be involved. The rearrangement uses TRBV6-1 and TRBJ2-3, with D possibly being TRBD2 (5 bases). Germline V lookup: CDR1 MNHNS, CDR2 SASEGT. The CDR3 length is 17 residues. The chain's CDR3 is CASREYGEPTSTDTQYF. CDR3 nucleotide sequence: TGTGCCAGCCGTGAGTACGGGGAACCCACTAGCACAGATACGCAGTATTTT.

The gene calls are TRBV10-3 and TRBJ1-1; unclear D gene. Germline V gene data show CDR1 as ENHRY and CDR2 as SYGVKD. V shed 6 bases and J shed 2 bases, with 10 bases lying between them. The CDR3 length is 13 residues. The CDR3 DNA follows: TGTGCCATCAGCGATACTGGTAACACTGAAGCTTTCTTT. It is translated as CAISDTGNTEAFF.

The chain has TRBV19 and TRBJ2-2; D may be TRBD2 (6 bases). The CDR3 has 19 amino acids. Germline assignment: CDR1 LNHDA and CDR2 SQIVND (reference sequence). V shed 1 base and J shed 0 bases, with 18 bases lying between them. CDR3 residues: CASSIVGGEGGPNTGELFF. CDR3 coding DNA: TGTGCCAGTAGTATAGTGGGCGGGGAAGGAGGGCCGAACACCGGGGAGCTGTTTTTT. The whole variable domain, remainder taken from reference TRBV19 and TRBJ2-2, is DGGITQSPKYLFRKEGQNVTLSCEQNLNHDAMYWYRQDPGQGLRLIYYSQIVNDFQKGDIAEGYSVSREKKESFPLTVTSAQKNPTAFYLCASSIVGGEGGPNTGELFFGEGSRLTVL.

The CDR3 spells CASSQADRQDEAFF. The DNA for the CDR3 is TGTGCCAGCAGCCAAGCCGACAGACAGGATGAAGCTTTCTTT. This rearrangement joins TRBV3-1 (or the pseudogene TRBV3-2) to TRBJ1-1; D possibly corresponds to TRBD1 (6 bases). Germline-derived CDR1 and CDR2 are LGHDT and YNNKEL (reference sequence). This CDR3 is 14 amino acids long. V was trimmed by 1 base and J by 7 bases, leaving 13 bases between them.

This rearrangement joins TRBV9 to TRBJ1-6; the match to TRBD1 covers 7 bases. Germline CDR1 SGDLS, CDR2 YYNGEE. V gave up 3 bases and J gave up 7 bases; unmatched junction bases: 7. This CDR3 comprises 15 residues. CDR3 sequence: CASSDRQGGNSPLHF. The CDR3 DNA is TGTGCCAGCAGCGACCGACAGGGTGGAAATTCACCCCTCCACTTT.

This rearrangement joins TRBV3-1 (or the pseudogene TRBV3-2) to TRBJ1-1, with D maybe TRBD1 (5 bases). V shed 4 bases and J shed 11 bases, with 14 bases lying between them. The CDR3 sequence is 12 residues long. Germline CDR1 LGHDT, CDR2 YNNKEL (reference sequence). This chain's CDR3 is CASSRPDNTAFF. The CDR3 bases are TGTGCCAGCAGCCGACCGGACAACACGGCTTTCTTT.

This chain links TRBV27 with TRBJ2-1, with TRBD1 matching 10 bases. The CDR3 covers 15 residues. Germline CDR1 reads MNHEY; CDR2 reads SMNVEV (reference sequence). The ends lost 2 bases at V and 4 bases at J; junction bases unmatched: 2. The chain's CDR3 is CASSLDRGPYNEQFF. CDR3 sequence (DNA): TGTGCCAGCAGTTTAGACAGGGGGCCGTACAATGAGCAGTTCTTC.

The rearrangement links TRBV18 to TRBJ1-5; 8 nucleotides align to TRBD1. The V gene end was trimmed by 0 bases and the J gene end by 2 bases; junction bases not matched to a gene: 3. This CDR3 region has 16 residues. Looked up from germline, CDR1 is KGHSH and CDR2 is LQKENI. CDR3 loop: CASSPPMGQGNQPQHF. DNA for the CDR3: TGTGCCAGCTCACCACCGATGGGACAGGGCAATCAGCCCCAGCATTTT.

The chain carries TRBV19 and TRBJ2-3, with D perhaps matching TRBD1 (5 bases). This CDR3 spans 14 amino acids. Germline values: CDR1 LNHDA, CDR2 SQIVND (reference sequence). With 3 bases removed from V and 2 bases from J, the gap between germline ends came to 9 bases. The CDR3 protein is CASSITGITDTQYF. For the CDR3, the DNA is TGTGCCAGTAGTATCACAGGCATCACAGATACGCAGTATTTT.

This chain uses TRBV24-1 with TRBJ2-3; the match to TRBD2 covers 12 bases. V was pared by 5 bases and J by 2 bases, with 4 bases of the junction left unmatched. Germline values: CDR1 KGHDR, CDR2 SFDVKD. The length of the CDR3 is 16 residues. CDR3 in DNA: TGTGCCACCAGTGCGTGGACTAGCGGGACCACAGATACGCAGTATTTT. It yields the protein CATSAWTSGTTDTQYF.

This clone showed up just a few times. This rearrangement joins TRBV3-1 (or the pseudogene TRBV3-2) to TRBJ1-2; 7 nucleotides align to TRBD1. Trimming took 1 base from V and 4 from J; bases not matched to a gene: 9. CDR3 length: 16 residues. Germline CDR1 and CDR2: LGHDT and YNNKEL (reference sequence). This CDR3 is CASSQVHLDRAYGYTF. The CDR3 DNA reads as TGTGCCAGCAGCCAAGTCCACCTCGACAGGGCCTATGGCTACACCTTC.

The J gene is TRBJ1-3, the V gene TRBV7-9; D might be TRBD1 (5 bases). The V end was cut by 5 bases, the J end by 4 bases, with 18 bases between. The germline CDR1 and CDR2 sequences are SEHNR and FQNEAQ (reference sequence). This CDR3 contains 16 residues. CDR3 in DNA: TGTGCCAGCAGCCTATGGGACGGGGGATTAGGAAACACCATATATTTT. It codes for CASSLWDGGLGNTIYF.

Here the CDR3 reads CASSPLTGKPTDTQYF. CDR3 DNA: TGTGCCAGCAGCCCTCTGACAGGTAAACCCACAGATACGCAGTATTTT. The genes are TRBV4-2 and TRBJ2-3, with a tentative D call TRBD1 (6 bases). Germline CDR1 is LGHNA and CDR2 is YNFKEQ. This CDR3 spans 16 amino acids. V was shortened by 4 bases and J by 2 bases, with 16 bases between the two germline ends.

V gene TRBV28 combines with J gene TRBJ1-3; D is uncertain. Deletions cut 6 bases from V and 4 bases from J, with 16 bases between. Germline CDR1 and CDR2: MDHEN and SYDVKM. The CDR3 length is 15 residues. The DNA of the CDR3 is TGTGCCAGCAGCCCCATAGACGGGGAGGGAAACACCATATATTTT. It specifies CASSPIDGEGNTIYF.

V gene TRBV10-3 combines with J gene TRBJ2-7; TRBD2 matches at 11 bases. V shed 2 bases, J shed 3 bases, and the junction held 6 bases outside the gene matches. The CDR3 runs 16 residues. Germline CDR1 ENHRY, CDR2 SYGVKD. CDR3 sequence: CAISERTSGGLYEQYF. In DNA, the CDR3 is TGTGCCATCAGTGAGAGAACTAGCGGGGGCCTCTACGAGCAGTACTTC.

This chain links TRBV3-1 (or the pseudogene TRBV3-2) with TRBJ1-2; the match to TRBD1 covers 9 bases. The germline V gene encodes CDR1 LGHDT and CDR2 YNNKEL (reference sequence). V dropped 4 bases and J dropped 7; count of bases not matched to a gene: 10. There are 15 residues in the CDR3. CDR3 residues: CASSPLGQGKGGYTF. The CDR3 DNA sequence: TGTGCCAGCAGCCCCCTCGGACAGGGGAAAGGTGGCTACACCTTC.

The chain links TRBV6-5 to TRBJ2-3, with D possibly TRBD1 on 6 matching bases. This CDR3 comprises 12 residues. Germline V gene sequence: CDR1 MNHEY, CDR2 SVGAGI. CDR3 nucleotides: TGTGCGACCAGACAGGGCACAGATACGCAGTATTTT. Translated: CATRQGTDTQYF.

The rearrangement links TRBV6-4 to TRBJ1-2; TRBD1 matches at 8 bases. The CDR3 contains 15 residues. Per germline, CDR1 MRHNA and CDR2 SNTAGT. V shed 3 bases, J shed 4 bases, and the junction held 7 bases outside the gene matches. The chain's CDR3 is CASSEDNRGIYGYTF. CDR3 in DNA: TGTGCCAGCAGTGAAGATAACAGGGGGATCTATGGCTACACCTTC.

This chain connects TRBV7-2 to TRBJ1-2, with 7 positions matching TRBD1. CDR1 is SGHTA, CDR2 FQGNSA, per germline. The CDR3 consists of 16 residues. With V trimmed by 1 base and J by 8 bases, 13 bases remained unmatched. The CDR3 DNA sequence: TGTGCCAGCAGCTTAGACCGACAGGGATACAAGTACGGCTACACCTTC. Protein sequence: CASSLDRQGYKYGYTF. Full variable domain (missing parts from reference TRBV7-2 and TRBJ1-2): GAGVSQSPSNKVTEKGKDVELRCDPISGHTALYWYRQSLGQGLEFLIYFQGNSAPDKSGLPSDRFSAERTGGSVSTLTIQRTQQEDSAVYLCASSLDRQGYKYGYTFGSGTRLTVV.

The rearrangement joins TRBV7-9 to TRBJ1-1, with D perhaps matching TRBD1 (6 bases). CDR1 is SEHNR, CDR2 FQNEAQ, per germline (reference sequence). This CDR3 spans 12 amino acids. The ends were cut back, 5 bases at V and 6 bases at J, with 10 bases in the middle. The CDR3 nucleotides read TGTGCCAGCAGCCGCAGGGGCTCTGAAGCTTTCTTT. Protein sequence: CASSRRGSEAFF.

V is TRBV6-2 or TRBV6-3 and J is TRBJ2-7, with TRBD1 matching 11 bases. Germline CDR1 is MNHEY and CDR2 is SVGEGT. Losses at the gene ends were 4 bases for V and 3 bases for J; bases not matched to a gene: 5. The CDR3 totals 15 residues. The DNA of the CDR3 is TGTGCCAGCAGTTCCCAGGACAGGGGGCTCTACGAGCAGTACTTC. The encoded protein is CASSSQDRGLYEQYF.

The J gene is TRBJ2-7, the V gene TRBV25-1; possible D gene TRBD1, 6 bases. CDR1 is MGHDK, CDR2 SYGVNS, per germline. This CDR3 spans 14 amino acids. V was shortened by 10 bases and J by 2 bases, with 18 bases between the two germline ends. CDR3 coding DNA: TGTGCCACTGCGAGGACAGCGATAACCTACGAGCAGTACTTC. Translated, it gives CATARTAITYEQYF.

The genes are TRBV20-1 and TRBJ1-6; maybe TRBD1 (6 bases). Germline V gives CDR1 DFQATT, CDR2 SNEGSKA (reference sequence). The CDR3 contains 14 residues. V was trimmed by 3 bases and J by 4 bases, leaving 10 bases between them. This CDR3 reads CSASAGVYNSPLHF. For the CDR3, the DNA is TGCAGTGCTAGTGCAGGGGTTTATAATTCACCCCTCCACTTT.

This sequence joins TRBV11-2 and TRBJ2-3; 10 positions agree with TRBD2. Losses at the gene ends were 1 base for V and 0 bases for J; bases not matched to a gene: 4. CDR1 is SGHAT, CDR2 FQNNGV, per germline. The CDR3 spans 17 residues. The CDR3 loop reads CASSLASGGLSTDTQYF. DNA of the CDR3: TGTGCCAGCAGCTTAGCTAGCGGGGGCCTTAGCACAGATACGCAGTATTTT. The full variable domain, with the rest looked up from reference TRBV11-2 and TRBJ2-3, is EAGVAQSPRYKIIEKRQSVAFWCNPISGHATLYWYQQILGQGPKLLIQFQNNGVVDDSQLPKDRFSAERLKGVDSTLKIQPAKLEDSAVYLCASSLASGGLSTDTQYFGPGTRLTVL.

This CDR3 is CAWSYRGRQPQHF. CDR3 DNA sequence: TGTGCCTGGAGTTACAGGGGAAGACAGCCCCAGCATTTT. J is TRBJ1-5 and V is TRBV30; 7 bases map to TRBD1. CDR3 size: 13 residues. Looked up from germline, CDR1 is GTSNPN and CDR2 is SVGIG (reference sequence). V dropped 2 bases and J dropped 7; count of bases not matched to a gene: 5.

This clone occurred a few times. This chain links TRBV7-2 with TRBJ1-6; no firm D call. This CDR3 is built from 13 residues. Germline CDR1 SGHTA, CDR2 FQGNSA. V was cut by 3 bases and J by 10 bases, with 10 bases left in between. In DNA form, the CDR3 reads TGTGCCAGCAGCTTCGGCCAGAGGTCACCCCTCCACTTT. This translates into CASSFGQRSPLHF.

This clone appeared a few times. The V call is TRBV19, the J call TRBJ2-5; TRBD2 aligns across 10 bases. This CDR3 spans 16 amino acids. Germline trimming cut 4 bases from V and 3 bases from J; bases unmatched to any gene: 8. Germline V CDR1 and CDR2: LNHDA, SQIVND (reference sequence). Here the CDR3 DNA reads TGTGCCAGTAGTACCTCTAGCGGGGGACCAAAAGAGACCCAGTACTTC. Amino acid sequence: CASSTSSGGPKETQYF.

The chain couples TRBV5-6 to TRBJ2-5, with D tentatively TRBD1 (5 bases). Germline values: CDR1 SGHDT, CDR2 YYEEEE. V lost 0 bases and J lost 6, with 9 bases in between. The CDR3 has 13 amino acids. In DNA, the CDR3 is TGTGCCAGCAGCTTGGCAGGGCCTCAGACCCAGTACTTC. Amino acid sequence: CASSLAGPQTQYF.

This clone came up once. V gene TRBV19 combines with J gene TRBJ2-7, with 8 bases lining up with TRBD1. The V gene end was trimmed by 10 bases and the J gene end by 0 bases; junction bases not matched to a gene: 11. The CDR3 sequence is 15 residues long. CDR1 is LNHDA and CDR2 is SQIVND in the germline V gene (reference sequence). In DNA form, the CDR3 reads TGTGCCACTACATCCTCAGGACAGGGCTCCTACGAGCAGTACTTC. It codes for CATTSSGQGSYEQYF.

This sequence joins TRBV7-8 and TRBJ1-5; D remains ambiguous. The CDR3 contains 14 residues. Germline V gene sequence: CDR1 SGHVS, CDR2 FQNEAQ. V was clipped by 0 bases and J by 0 bases, with 3 bases between them. The CDR3 sequence: CASSLAVSNQPQHF. The CDR3 coding sequence is TGTGCCAGCAGCTTAGCCGTTAGCAATCAGCCCCAGCATTTT.